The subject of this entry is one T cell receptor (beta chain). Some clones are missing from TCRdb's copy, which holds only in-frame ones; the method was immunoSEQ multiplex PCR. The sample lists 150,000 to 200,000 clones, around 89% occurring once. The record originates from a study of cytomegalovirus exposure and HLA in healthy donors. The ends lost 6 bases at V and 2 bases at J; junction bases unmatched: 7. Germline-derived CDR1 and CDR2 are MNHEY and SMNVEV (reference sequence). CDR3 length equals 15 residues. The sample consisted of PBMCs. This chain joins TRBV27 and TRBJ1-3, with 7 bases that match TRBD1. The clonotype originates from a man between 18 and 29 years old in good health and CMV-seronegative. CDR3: CASRRTGQAGNTIYF. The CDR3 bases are TGTGCCAGCAGACGTACAGGACAGGCTGGAAACACCATATATTTT.